The source of this T cell receptor beta chain is a study of control samples from healthy donors and cancer patients. Clones were read by immunoSEQ multiplex PCR, and TCRdb kept only the in-frame ones, dropping some. The sample lists about 85,000 clones; approximately 91% were seen once. CDR3 length: 13 residues. Germline lookup yields CDR1 MDHEN and CDR2 SYDVKM. The V end was cut by 2 bases, the J end by 1 base, with 6 bases between. The V call is TRBV28, the J call TRBJ2-7; D is perhaps TRBD1 or TRBD2 (5 bases each). The TCR originated in a woman aged 55-69 years in good health. Sequenced sample: blood. The CDR3 spells CASSLEGSYEQYF. In DNA, the CDR3 is TGTGCCAGCAGTTTAGAGGGGTCCTACGAGCAGTACTTC.